Ten or more counts support the clone carrying this T cell receptor beta chain. Relative to the germline gene, one junction end is altered; a read error may explain this. Arm-PCR with iRepertoire HTBI primers amplified the CDR3 regions for these TCR beta libraries. TCRdb itself ran the multiplex PCR reads through MiXCR, one entry per CDR3 protein. This sample has 500,000 to 800,000 distinct CDR3 sequences; approximately 29% occur once, and the top ten carry roughly 46%. The entry originates in a study of regulatory T cells in long-lasting Graves disease. Described time point: persistent/refractory GD, antithyroid drugs over 5 years with positive TRAb. There was RNA extracted from PBMCs, and the TCR library was made from it. This receptor was obtained from a female donor with Graves disease. Sequencing used peripheral blood mononuclear cells (PBMCs), obtained when the disease was refractory, from a patient treated with antithyroid drugs.

CDR3 residues: CASSYSSHEQYF. In DNA, the CDR3 is TGTGCCAGCAGTTACTCCTCCCACGAGCAGTACTTC. V usage is TRBV6-5 and J usage is TRBJ2-7; D is uncertain. From germline, CDR1 is MNHEY and CDR2 SVGAGI. CDR3 size: 12 residues.